This T cell receptor (beta chain) appears in the sequencing data of a study of a mutant IDH1 vaccine in newly diagnosed glioma. Time point defined: baseline, week 1 (first vaccination visit). Treatment of the sample: pre-vaccination baseline after standard-of-care therapy. Germline CDR1 and CDR2: SGHTA and FQGNSA. Trimming took off 4 bases at V and 2 bases at J, with 18 bases between the two ends. The CDR3 sequence is 16 residues long. Data came from immunoSEQ multiplex PCR; TCRdb stores just in-frame clones and leaves some out. The sample yields tens of thousands of clones, about four fifths seen once.

This chain joins TRBV7-2 and TRBJ2-7; the D gene could be TRBD1 or TRBD2 (5 bases each). The sample here was PBMCs, taken from a glioma patient treated with radiotherapy, temozolomide or both. The TCR sequence derives from a young man with glioma. The CDR3 loop reads CASSSGMAGKTYEQYF. The CDR3 DNA reads as TGTGCCAGCAGCTCGGGGATGGCAGGGAAAACCTACGAGCAGTACTTC.